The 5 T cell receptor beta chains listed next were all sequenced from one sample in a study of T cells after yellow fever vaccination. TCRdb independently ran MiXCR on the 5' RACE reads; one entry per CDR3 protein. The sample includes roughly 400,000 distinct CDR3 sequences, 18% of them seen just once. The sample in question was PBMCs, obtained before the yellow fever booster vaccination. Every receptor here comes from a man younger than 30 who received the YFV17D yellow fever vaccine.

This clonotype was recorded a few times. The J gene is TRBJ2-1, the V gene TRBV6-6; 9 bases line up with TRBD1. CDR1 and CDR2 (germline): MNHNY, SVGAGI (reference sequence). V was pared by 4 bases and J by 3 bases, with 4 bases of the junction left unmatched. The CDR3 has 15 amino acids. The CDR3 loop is CASSSGTGNYNEQFF. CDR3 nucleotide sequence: TGTGCCAGCAGTTCTGGGACAGGGAACTACAATGAGCAGTTCTTC.

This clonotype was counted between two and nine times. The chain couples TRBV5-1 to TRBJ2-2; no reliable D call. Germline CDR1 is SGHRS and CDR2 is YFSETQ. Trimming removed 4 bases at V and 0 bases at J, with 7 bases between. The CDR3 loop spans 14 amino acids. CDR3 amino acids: CASSRATNTGELFF. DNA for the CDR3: TGCGCCAGCAGCAGGGCCACGAACACCGGGGAGCTGTTTTTT.

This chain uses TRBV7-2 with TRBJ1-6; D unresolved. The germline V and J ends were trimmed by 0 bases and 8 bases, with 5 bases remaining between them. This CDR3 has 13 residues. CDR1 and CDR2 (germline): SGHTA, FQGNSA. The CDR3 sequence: CASSLAVHSPLHF. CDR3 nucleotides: TGTGCCAGCAGCTTAGCCGTCCATTCACCCCTCCACTTT.

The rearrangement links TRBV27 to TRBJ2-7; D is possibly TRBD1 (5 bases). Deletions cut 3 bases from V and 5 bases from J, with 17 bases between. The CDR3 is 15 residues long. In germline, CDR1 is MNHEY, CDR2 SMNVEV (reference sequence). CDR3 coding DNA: TGTGCCAGCAGTTTGTTGTGGTCAGGGATCCACGAGCAGTACTTC. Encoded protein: CASSLLWSGIHEQYF.

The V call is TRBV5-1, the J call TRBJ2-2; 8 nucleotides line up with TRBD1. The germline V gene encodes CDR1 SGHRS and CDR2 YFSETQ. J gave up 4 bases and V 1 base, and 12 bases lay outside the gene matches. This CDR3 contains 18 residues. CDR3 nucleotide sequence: TGCGCCAGCAGCTTGTTAGGACAGGGACAAGGGAGCACCGGGGAGCTGTTTTTT. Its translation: CASSLLGQGQGSTGELFF.